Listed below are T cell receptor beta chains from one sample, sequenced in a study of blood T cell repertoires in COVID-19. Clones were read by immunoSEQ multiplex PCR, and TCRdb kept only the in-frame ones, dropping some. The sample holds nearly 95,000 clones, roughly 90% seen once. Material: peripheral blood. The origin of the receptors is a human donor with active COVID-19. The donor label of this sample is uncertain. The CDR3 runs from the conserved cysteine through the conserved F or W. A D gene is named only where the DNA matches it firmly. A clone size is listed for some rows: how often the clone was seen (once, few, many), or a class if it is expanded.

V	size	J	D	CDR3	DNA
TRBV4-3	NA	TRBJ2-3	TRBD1	CASSQDVGQGANTQYF	TGCGCCAGCAGCCAAGACGTAGGACAGGGGGCGAATACGCAGTATTTT
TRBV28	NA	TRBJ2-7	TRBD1	CASSGGTGVGYF	TGTGCCAGCAGTGGGGGGACAGGTGTAGGGTACTTC
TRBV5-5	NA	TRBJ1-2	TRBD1	CASSDPGQGGGYTF	TGTGCCAGCAGCGATCCGGGACAGGGGGGTGGCTACACCTTC
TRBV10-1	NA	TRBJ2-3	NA	CASNRGLITDTQYF	TGCGCCAGCAATAGGGGATTGATCACAGATACGCAGTATTTT
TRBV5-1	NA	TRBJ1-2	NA	CASSLAGEGIGYTF	TGCGCCAGCAGCTTGGCGGGGGAGGGGATTGGCTACACCTTC
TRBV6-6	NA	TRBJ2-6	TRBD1	CASNPGGSGANVLTF	TGTGCCAGCAACCCAGGGGGCTCTGGGGCCAACGTCCTGACTTTC
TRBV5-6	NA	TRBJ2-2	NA	CASSRQLGGGDTGELFF	TGTGCCAGCAGCCGGCAGCTCGGGGGTGGGGACACCGGGGAGCTGTTTTTT
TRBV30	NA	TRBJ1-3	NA	CAWSVLEGTIYF	TGTGCCTGGAGTGTACTGGAGGGAACCATATATTTT
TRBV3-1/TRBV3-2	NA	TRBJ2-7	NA	CASSLPTLGSYEQYF	TGTGCCAGCAGCCTTCCCACGCTCGGCTCCTACGAGCAGTACTTC
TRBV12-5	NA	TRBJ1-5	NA	CASGLTRNQQGNQPQHF	TGTGCTAGTGGTTTGACGAGAAACCAACAGGGTAATCAGCCCCAGCATTTT
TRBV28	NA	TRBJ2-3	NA	CASSSHSGGTDTQYF	TGTGCCAGCAGTTCACATTCAGGCGGCACAGATACGCAGTATTTT
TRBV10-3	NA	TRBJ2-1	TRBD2	CAISESGTSGHGNEQFF	TGTGCCATCAGTGAGTCTGGGACTAGCGGGCATGGCAATGAGCAGTTCTTC
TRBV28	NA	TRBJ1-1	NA	CASSFNQGRGTEAFF	TGTGCCAGCAGTTTTAACCAGGGGAGAGGGACTGAAGCTTTCTTT
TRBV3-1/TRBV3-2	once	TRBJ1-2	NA	CASSQGDGYTF	TGTGCCAGCAGCCAAGGAGATGGCTACACCTTC
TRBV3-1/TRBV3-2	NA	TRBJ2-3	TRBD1	CASSLGTGDTQYF	TGTGCCAGCAGCCTCGGGACAGGAGATACGCAGTATTTT
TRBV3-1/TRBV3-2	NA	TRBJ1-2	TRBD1	CASSQATDRDSYGYTF	TGTGCCAGCAGCCAAGCGACGGACCGGGACAGCTATGGCTACACCTTC
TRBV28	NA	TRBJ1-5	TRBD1	CASKQRDRGYQPQHF	TGTGCCAGCAAACAAAGGGACAGGGGATATCAGCCCCAGCATTTT
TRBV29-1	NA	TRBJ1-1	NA	CSAPETEAFF	TGCAGCGCCCCAGAAACTGAAGCTTTCTTT
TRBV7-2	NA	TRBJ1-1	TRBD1	CASSPPGTGGTEAFF	TGTGCCAGCAGCCCTCCCGGGACAGGGGGAACTGAAGCTTTCTTT
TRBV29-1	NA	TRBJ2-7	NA	CSVRQGNYEQYF	TGCAGCGTTCGGCAGGGGAACTACGAGCAGTACTTC
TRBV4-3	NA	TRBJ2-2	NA	CASNEDPARLNTGELFF	TGCGCCAGCAACGAAGATCCGGCTAGACTGAACACCGGGGAGCTGTTTTTT
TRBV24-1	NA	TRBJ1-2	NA	CATSDEGMRDYGYTF	TGTGCCACCAGTGATGAAGGTATGAGGGACTATGGCTACACCTTC
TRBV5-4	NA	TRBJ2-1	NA	CASSLEGGRGNEQFF	TGTGCCAGCAGCCTGGAGGGGGGGCGCGGCAATGAGCAGTTCTTC
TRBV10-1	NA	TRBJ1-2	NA	CASSEIPRKSQENYGYTF	TGCGCCAGCAGTGAGATCCCTCGTAAATCACAGGAAAACTATGGCTACACCTTC
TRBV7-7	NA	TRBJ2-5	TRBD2	CASSSSSGGRETQYF	TGTGCCAGCAGCTCTAGTAGCGGGGGCCGGGAGACCCAGTACTTC
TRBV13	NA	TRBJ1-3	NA	CASSLVTRGLTGNTIYF	TGTGCCAGCAGCTTAGTAACTCGAGGTCTTACTGGAAACACCATATATTTT
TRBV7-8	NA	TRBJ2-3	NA	CASSLTRASSTDTQYF	TGTGCCAGCAGCTTAACCAGGGCTTCTAGCACAGATACGCAGTATTTT
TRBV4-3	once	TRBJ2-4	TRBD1	CASSQGLTGVLAKNIQYF	TGCGCCAGCAGCCAAGGATTAACAGGGGTGCTAGCCAAAAACATTCAGTACTTC
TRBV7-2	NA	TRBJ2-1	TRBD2	CASTSGGYNEQFF	TGTGCCAGCACTAGCGGGGGTTACAATGAGCAGTTCTTC
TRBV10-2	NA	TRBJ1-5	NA	CASSDGGLSQPQHF	TGCGCCAGCAGTGACGGGGGTTTAAGTCAGCCCCAGCATTTT
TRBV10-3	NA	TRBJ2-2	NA	CAIRTEDTGELFF	TGTGCCATCCGGACAGAGGACACCGGGGAGCTGTTTTTT
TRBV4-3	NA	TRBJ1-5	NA	CASSQERGQPQHF	TGCGCCAGCAGCCAAGAAAGAGGGCAGCCCCAGCATTTT
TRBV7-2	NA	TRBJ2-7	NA	CASSRDWSSYEQYF	TGTGCCAGCAGCCGGGACTGGAGCTCCTACGAGCAGTACTTC
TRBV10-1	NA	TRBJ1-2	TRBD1	CASSDDRGDGYTF	TGCGCCAGCAGCGATGACAGGGGGGATGGCTACACCTTC
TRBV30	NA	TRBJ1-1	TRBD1	CAWTGTGGTEAFF	TGTGCCTGGACCGGGACAGGGGGCACTGAAGCTTTCTTT
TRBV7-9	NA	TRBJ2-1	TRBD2	CASSSPASGGARGVEQFF	TGTGCCAGCAGCTCCCCGGCTAGCGGGGGGGCCCGCGGGGTTGAGCAGTTCTTC
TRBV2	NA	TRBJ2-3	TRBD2	CASSEALAGGSSDTQYF	TGTGCCAGCAGTGAAGCGCTGGCGGGGGGGTCTTCAGATACGCAGTATTTT
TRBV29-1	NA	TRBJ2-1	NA	CSVETQGEQFF	TGCAGCGTTGAAACCCAGGGTGAGCAGTTCTTC
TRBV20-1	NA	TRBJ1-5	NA	CSASQGNNQPQHF	TGCAGTGCTAGTCAGGGTAACAATCAGCCCCAGCATTTT
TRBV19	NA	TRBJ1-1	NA	CASSIQGVNTEAFF	TGTGCCAGTAGTATCCAGGGCGTGAACACTGAAGCTTTCTTT